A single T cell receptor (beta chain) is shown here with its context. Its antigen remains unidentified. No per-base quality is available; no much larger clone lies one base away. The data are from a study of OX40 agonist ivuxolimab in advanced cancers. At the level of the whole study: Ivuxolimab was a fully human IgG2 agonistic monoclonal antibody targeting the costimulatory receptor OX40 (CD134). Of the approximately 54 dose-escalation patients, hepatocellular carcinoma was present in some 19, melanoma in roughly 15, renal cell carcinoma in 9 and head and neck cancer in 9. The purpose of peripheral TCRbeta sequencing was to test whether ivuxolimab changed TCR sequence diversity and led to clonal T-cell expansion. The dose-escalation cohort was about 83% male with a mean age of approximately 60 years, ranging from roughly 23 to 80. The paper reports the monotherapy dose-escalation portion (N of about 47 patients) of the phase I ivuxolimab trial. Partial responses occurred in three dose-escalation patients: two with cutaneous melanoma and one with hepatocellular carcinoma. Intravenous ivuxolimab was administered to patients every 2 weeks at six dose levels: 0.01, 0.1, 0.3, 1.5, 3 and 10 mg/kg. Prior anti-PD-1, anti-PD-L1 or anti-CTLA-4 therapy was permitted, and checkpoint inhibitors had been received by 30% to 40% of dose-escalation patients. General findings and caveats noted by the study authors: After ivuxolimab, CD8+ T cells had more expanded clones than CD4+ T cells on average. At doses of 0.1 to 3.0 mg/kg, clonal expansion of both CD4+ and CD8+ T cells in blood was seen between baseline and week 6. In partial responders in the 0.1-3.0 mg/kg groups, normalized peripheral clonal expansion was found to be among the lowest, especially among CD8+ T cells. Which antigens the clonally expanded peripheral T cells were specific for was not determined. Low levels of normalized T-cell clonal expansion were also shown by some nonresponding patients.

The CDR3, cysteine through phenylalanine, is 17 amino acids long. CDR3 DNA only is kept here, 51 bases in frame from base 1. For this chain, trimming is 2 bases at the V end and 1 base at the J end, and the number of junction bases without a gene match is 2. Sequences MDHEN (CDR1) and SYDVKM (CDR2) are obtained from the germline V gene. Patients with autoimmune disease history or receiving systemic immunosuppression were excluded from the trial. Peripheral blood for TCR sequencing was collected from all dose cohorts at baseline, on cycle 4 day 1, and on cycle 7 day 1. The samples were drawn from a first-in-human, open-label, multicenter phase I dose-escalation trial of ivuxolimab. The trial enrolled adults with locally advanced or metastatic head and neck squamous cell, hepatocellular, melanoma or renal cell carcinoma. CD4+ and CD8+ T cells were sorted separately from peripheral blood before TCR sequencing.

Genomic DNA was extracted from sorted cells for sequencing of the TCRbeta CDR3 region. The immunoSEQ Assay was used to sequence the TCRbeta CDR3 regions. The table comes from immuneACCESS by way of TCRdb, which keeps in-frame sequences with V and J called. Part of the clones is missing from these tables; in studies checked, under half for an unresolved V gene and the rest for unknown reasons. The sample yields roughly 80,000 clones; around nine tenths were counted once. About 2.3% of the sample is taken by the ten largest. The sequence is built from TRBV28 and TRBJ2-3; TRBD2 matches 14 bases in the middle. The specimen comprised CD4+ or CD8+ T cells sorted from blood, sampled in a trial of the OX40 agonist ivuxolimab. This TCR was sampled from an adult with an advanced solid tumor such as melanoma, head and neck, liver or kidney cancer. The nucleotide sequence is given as TGTGCCAGCAGTTTAGGGGGACTAGCGGGAGGCACAGATACGCAGTATTTT. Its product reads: CASSLGGLAGGTDTQYF.